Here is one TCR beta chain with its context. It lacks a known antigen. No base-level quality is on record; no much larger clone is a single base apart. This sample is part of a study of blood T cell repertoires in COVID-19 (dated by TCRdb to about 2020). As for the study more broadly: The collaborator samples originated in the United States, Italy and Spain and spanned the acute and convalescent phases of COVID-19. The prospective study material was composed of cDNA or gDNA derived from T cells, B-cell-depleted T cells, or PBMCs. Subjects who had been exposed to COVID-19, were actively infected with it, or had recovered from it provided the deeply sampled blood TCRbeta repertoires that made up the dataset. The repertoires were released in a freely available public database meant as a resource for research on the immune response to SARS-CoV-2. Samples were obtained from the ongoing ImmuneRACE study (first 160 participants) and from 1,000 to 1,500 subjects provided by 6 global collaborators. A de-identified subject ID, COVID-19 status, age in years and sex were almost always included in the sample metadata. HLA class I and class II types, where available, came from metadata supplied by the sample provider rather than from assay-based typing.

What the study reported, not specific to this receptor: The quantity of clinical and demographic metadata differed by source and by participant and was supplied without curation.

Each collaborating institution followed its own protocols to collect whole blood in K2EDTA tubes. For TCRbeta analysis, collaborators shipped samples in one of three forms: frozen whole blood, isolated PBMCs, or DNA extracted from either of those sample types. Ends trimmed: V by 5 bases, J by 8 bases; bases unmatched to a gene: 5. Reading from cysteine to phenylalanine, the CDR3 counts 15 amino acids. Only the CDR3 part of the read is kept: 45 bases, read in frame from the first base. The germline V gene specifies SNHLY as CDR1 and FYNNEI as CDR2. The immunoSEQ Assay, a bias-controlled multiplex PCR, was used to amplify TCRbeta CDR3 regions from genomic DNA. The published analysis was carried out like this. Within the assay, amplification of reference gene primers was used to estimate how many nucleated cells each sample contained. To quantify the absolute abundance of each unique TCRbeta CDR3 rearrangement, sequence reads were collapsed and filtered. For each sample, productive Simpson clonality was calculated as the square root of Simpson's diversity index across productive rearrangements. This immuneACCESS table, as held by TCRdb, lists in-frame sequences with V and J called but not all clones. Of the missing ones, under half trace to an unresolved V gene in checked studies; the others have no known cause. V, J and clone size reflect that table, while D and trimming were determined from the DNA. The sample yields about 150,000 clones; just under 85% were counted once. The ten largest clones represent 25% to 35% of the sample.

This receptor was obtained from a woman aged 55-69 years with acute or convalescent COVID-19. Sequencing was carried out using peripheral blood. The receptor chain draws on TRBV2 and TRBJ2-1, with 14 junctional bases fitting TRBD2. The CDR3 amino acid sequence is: CASSIGTSGGDEQFF. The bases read TGTGCCAGCAGTATCGGGACTAGCGGGGGCGATGAGCAGTTCTTC.